The 15 T cell receptor beta chains given below trace back to one sample, sequenced in a study of response to subunit inactivated influenza vaccine. TCRdb re-called the RT-PCR reads with MiXCR, one entry per CDR3 protein. The table includes roughly 630,000 distinct CDR3 sequences, approximately 15% detected once. The sample here was PBMCs from blood, taken less than 15 days before vaccination. The receptors shown here come from a man in his fifties or sixties who received an inactivated influenza vaccine.

This clonotype has more than one count but fewer than ten. The chain is built from TRBV12-3 or TRBV12-4 and TRBJ1-2; D remains ambiguous. The CDR3 runs to 14 residues. V was shortened by 3 bases and J by 5 bases, with 13 bases between the two germline ends. The CDR3 DNA reads as TGTGCCAGCAGTTTCGCGCGGCAAGCTTATGGCTACACCTTC. Protein: CASSFARQAYGYTF.

V usage is TRBV3-1 and J usage is TRBJ2-2, with 8 positions matching TRBD1. The V gene's germline CDR1 is LGHDT and CDR2 YNNKEL (reference sequence). With 4 bases clipped from V and 5 bases from J, the junction kept 6 bases outside the gene matches. The CDR3 extends over 15 amino acids. The CDR3, as DNA: TGTGCCAGCAGCCCCCGGAGACAGGGGACCGGGGAGCTGTTTTTT. Translated: CASSPRRQGTGELFF.

This clonotype was seen a few times. V is TRBV11-2 and J is TRBJ1-4; tentatively, D is TRBD1 (6 bases). The V and J ends lost 0 bases and 6 bases respectively, with 14 bases between them. CDR3 length: 16 residues. The germline gives CDR1 SGHAT, CDR2 FQNNGV. In DNA form, the CDR3 reads TGTGCCAGCAGCTTAGATAGAGGGGGTGGACATGAAAAACTGTTTTTT. As protein: CASSLDRGGGHEKLFF.

This clonotype was counted between two and nine times. Here the CDR3 DNA reads TGTGCCAGCAGTTTTGGACAGCGGGCCCACTATGGCTACACCTTC. Its translation: CASSFGQRAHYGYTF. The V call is TRBV12-3 or TRBV12-4, the J call TRBJ1-2; a possible D gene is TRBD1 (6 bases). Trimming shortened V by 3 bases and J by 3 bases, and 14 bases separated the two germline ends. The CDR3 totals 15 residues.

The table lists this clonotype with a few counts. This sequence joins TRBV3-1 and TRBJ2-7; 14 bases match TRBD2. The CDR3 covers 16 residues. Trimming took 3 bases from V and 4 from J; bases not matched to a gene: 5. Germline V gene sequence: CDR1 LGHDT, CDR2 YNNKEL (reference sequence). The CDR3 loop is CASSQGTSGSYYEQYF. Here the CDR3 DNA reads TGTGCCAGCAGCCAGGGGACTAGCGGGAGTTATTACGAGCAGTACTTC.

The rearrangement uses TRBV11-2 and TRBJ2-7; D remains unclear. Trimming took off 2 bases at V and 7 bases at J, with 9 bases between the two ends. CDR3 length: 12 residues. Germline CDR1 is SGHAT and CDR2 is FQNNGV. CDR3 sequence: CASSLLSREQYF. For the CDR3, the DNA is TGTGCCAGCAGCTTATTGAGCCGGGAGCAGTACTTC.

This clonotype came up a few times. The chain recombines TRBV7-2 with TRBJ1-3, with D unresolved. V lost 0 bases, J lost 0 bases, and 9 bases lay in between. The CDR3 has 16 amino acids. Germline CDR1 is SGHTA and CDR2 is FQGNSA. The CDR3 DNA is TGTGCCAGCAGCTTAGCCTGGGGAAACTCTGGAAACACCATATATTTT. Protein sequence: CASSLAWGNSGNTIYF.

Here the CDR3 reads CASSLRKGNTIYF. The CDR3 DNA is TGTGCCAGCAGTTTAAGAAAGGGAAACACCATATATTTT. The chain carries TRBV27 and TRBJ1-3; no firm D call. V shed 2 bases and J shed 4 bases, with 6 bases lying between them. CDR3 length equals 13 residues. Per germline, CDR1 MNHEY and CDR2 SMNVEV (reference sequence).

In its sample, this clonotype was seen many times. This rearrangement joins TRBV7-2 to TRBJ2-1, with 8 bases fitting TRBD1. V lost 4 bases, J lost 4 bases, and 9 bases stayed unmatched. The CDR3 is made up of 16 amino acids. Germline CDR1 reads SGHTA; CDR2 reads FQGNSA. Here the CDR3 DNA reads TGTGCCAGCAGCTGGAAGACAGGGGTGGGTTACAATGAGCAGTTCTTC. Its translation: CASSWKTGVGYNEQFF.

This clonotype has more than one count but fewer than ten. The chain couples TRBV4-2 to TRBJ2-3; D not certain. The CDR3 sequence is 11 residues long. Germline CDR1 and CDR2: LGHNA and YNFKEQ. The ends were cut back, 5 bases at V and 15 bases at J, with 15 bases in the middle. The CDR3 loop is CASSYSGSVYF. The CDR3 DNA sequence: TGTGCCAGCAGCTATTCCGGCAGCGTTTATTTT.

CDR3 nucleotide sequence: TGTGCCAGCAGTTTACTTAGCGGGAACAACTACAATGAGCAGTTCTTC. As protein: CASSLLSGNNYNEQFF. The chain uses TRBV27 and TRBJ2-1, with 8 bases matching TRBD2. Trimming cost V 2 bases and J 3 bases; bases outside gene matches: 6. The CDR3 has 16 amino acids. Germline V gene data show CDR1 as MNHEY and CDR2 as SMNVEV (reference sequence).

As for this clonotype: Being one base from a much bigger clone, this may be a read error. The chain is built from TRBV7-8 and TRBJ2-7, with D perhaps matching TRBD1 or TRBD2 (5 bases each). The germline V gene encodes CDR1 SGHVS and CDR2 FQNEAQ. Deletions cut 5 bases from V and 0 bases from J, with 11 bases between. The CDR3 contains 14 residues. The CDR3 spells CASSPGRFSYEQYF. CDR3 nucleotides: TGTGCCAGCAGCCCGGGACGGTTCTCCTACGAGCAGTACTTC. Filled out from reference TRBV7-8 and TRBJ2-7, the complete variable domain reads GAGVSQSPRYKVAKRGQDVALRCDPISGHVSLFWYQQALGQGPEFLTYFQNEAQLDKSGLPSDRFFAERPEGSVSTLKIQRTQQEDSAVYLCASSPGRFSYEQYFGPGTRLTVT.

The chain employs TRBV5-6 and TRBJ2-7; TRBD2 agrees at 13 bases. This CDR3 has 13 residues. After removal of 4 bases from V and 7 bases from J, the junction contained 2 bases not matched to a gene. Germline-derived CDR1 and CDR2 are SGHDT and YYEEEE. The CDR3 reads CASSRLAGGEQYF. The CDR3, as DNA: TGTGCCAGCAGCCGACTAGCGGGGGGAGAGCAGTACTTC.

The V gene is TRBV6-5, the J gene TRBJ2-6, with D unresolved. Trimming took off 0 bases at V and 0 bases at J, with 9 bases between the two ends. CDR1 and CDR2 (germline): MNHEY, SVGAGI. This CDR3 contains 17 residues. The CDR3 loop is CASSYSSVVSGANVLTF. The CDR3 DNA sequence: TGTGCCAGCAGTTACTCGAGCGTCGTCTCTGGGGCCAACGTCCTGACTTTC.

This chain connects TRBV2 to TRBJ2-7, with TRBD2 as a possible D gene (6 bases). The germline gives CDR1 SNHLY, CDR2 FYNNEI. Trimming left V 3 bases short and J 0 bases short, with 12 bases between. The CDR3 consists of 15 residues. The CDR3 nucleotides read TGTGCCAGCAGTGATCCCAGGAGGGACTCCTACGAGCAGTACTTC. Protein product: CASSDPRRDSYEQYF. Looking up the rest from reference TRBV2 and TRBJ2-7 gives the full variable domain: EPEVTQTPSHQVTQMGQEVILRCVPISNHLYFYWYRQILGQKVEFLVSFYNNEISEKSEIFDDQFSVERPDGSNFTLKIRSTKLEDSAMYFCASSDPRRDSYEQYFGPGTRLTVT.